The present entry profiles one T cell receptor beta chain with its context. No antigen is known for it. V was trimmed by 6 bases and J by 1 base, leaving 8 bases between them. Germline V gives CDR1 SNHLY, CDR2 FYNNEI. This CDR3 comprises 13 residues. This record belongs to a study of cytomegalovirus exposure and HLA in healthy donors. Study overall: The 110 or so validation repertoires used the same platform as the roughly 620 first-cohort repertoires, a later analysis reported.

Study-wide findings and caveats: Cytomegalovirus association was listed for about 180 TCR beta chains. Usually a TCR sequence was rare, but some public TCRs were found in many donors. In vitro experiments confirmed that a few CMV-associated chains were specific for CMV antigens.

Produced via immunoSEQ multiplex PCR; TCRdb's table is partial and in-frame only. This table holds some 200,000 clones, roughly nine tenths found once. The sample consisted of PBMCs. This clonotype originated in a young man in good health and CMV-seropositive. The chain couples TRBV2 to TRBJ2-3; tentative D call: TRBD1 (5 bases). The CDR3 coding sequence is TGTGCCAGCAGGGAACAGGGCACAGATACGCAGTATTTT. As protein: CASREQGTDTQYF.